These 32 T cell receptor beta chains came from one sample sequenced in a study of blood T cell repertoires in COVID-19. Only in-frame clones appear in the TCRdb table, and some are missing; sequencing was by immunoSEQ multiplex PCR. The sample carries about 200,000 clones, about 88% recorded once. The specimen was peripheral blood. Receptor source: a man aged 50-60 years with COVID-19, enrolled during active disease.

This clone has a handful of counts. The gene calls are TRBV5-1 and TRBJ1-2, with D perhaps matching TRBD1 (5 bases). CDR1 is SGHRS and CDR2 is YFSETQ in the germline V gene. CDR3 length: 14 residues. V gave up 0 bases and J gave up 7 bases, with 13 bases separating them. The CDR3 protein is CASSLGDQGFGYTF. The CDR3 coding sequence is TGCGCCAGCAGCTTGGGGGATCAGGGTTTTGGCTACACCTTC.

The V gene is TRBV25-1, the J gene TRBJ2-7, with 11 bases lining up with TRBD1. This CDR3 comprises 15 residues. V shed 3 bases and J 6 bases; nucleotides not matched to a gene: 7. Per the germline V gene, CDR1 is MGHDK and CDR2 is SYGVNS. CDR3: CASSDPGDRGFEQYF. The CDR3 DNA sequence: TGTGCCAGCAGTGACCCGGGGGACAGGGGGTTCGAGCAGTACTTC.

The chain is built from TRBV21-1 and TRBJ1-5; the listed D gene, TRBD1, was not tested against the DNA. TRBV21-1 is assigned pseudogene status. The CDR3 is made up of 20 amino acids. The CDR3 is CASSILRRDRKIYSNQPQHF. Written as DNA, the CDR3 is TGTGCCAGCAGCATTCTTAGGCGGGACAGAAAAATTTATAGCAATCAGCCCCAGCATTTT.

This clone has a handful of counts. The chain has TRBV7-9 and TRBJ2-7, with 10 bases lining up with TRBD2. The CDR3 has 12 residues. Looked up from germline, CDR1 is SEHNR and CDR2 is FQNEAQ (reference sequence). J lost 7 bases, V lost 6 bases, and 3 bases had no gene match. CDR3: CASSRTSGEQYF. DNA for the CDR3: TGTGCCAGCAGTCGGACTAGCGGTGAGCAGTACTTC.

This clone was detected only once. The chain carries TRBV15 and TRBJ1-2; no clear D. The CDR3 extends over 14 amino acids. Germline V gene data show CDR1 as LNHNV and CDR2 as YYDKDF (reference sequence). Between the trimmed V and J ends, which lost 3 bases and 7 bases, there was a span of 15 bases. The CDR3: CATSRGTILGGYTF. The CDR3 DNA is TGTGCCACCAGCAGGGGCACCATTCTGGGTGGCTACACCTTC.

The CDR3 DNA reads as TGTGCCAGCAGAGGTTTTGGGACAGGGGGCACTGAAGCTTTCTTT. Protein: CASRGFGTGGTEAFF. V and J are TRBV6-5 and TRBJ1-1; 11 nucleotides agree with TRBD1. Germline-derived CDR1 and CDR2 are MNHEY and SVGAGI. V trimming: 6 bases; J trimming: 4 bases; junction bases outside the gene matches: 7. The CDR3 totals 15 residues.

The genes are TRBV5-5 and TRBJ1-5; maybe TRBD1 (6 bases). The CDR3 loop spans 15 amino acids. Germline CDR1 and CDR2: SGHKS and YYEKEE (reference sequence). Trimming cost V 4 bases and J 3 bases, with 14 bases left between them. CDR3 residues: CASSQSGTSNQPQHF. The CDR3 region has the DNA TGTGCCAGCAGCCAATCCGGGACATCCAATCAGCCCCAGCATTTT. Combining the CDR3 with reference TRBV5-5 and TRBJ1-5 gives the whole variable domain DAGVTQSPTHLIKTRGQQVTLRCSPISGHKSVSWYQQVLGQGPQFIFQYYEKEERGRGNFPDRFSARQFPNYSSELNVNALLLGDSALYLCASSQSGTSNQPQHFGDGTRLSIL.

The chain combines TRBV7-3 with TRBJ2-5, with D unresolved. V lost 0 bases, J lost 2 bases, and 10 bases lay in between. Germline-derived CDR1 and CDR2 are SGHTA and FQGTGA. The CDR3 contains 15 residues. CDR3 sequence reads: CASSLTGSPQETQYF. In DNA form, the CDR3 reads TGTGCCAGCAGCTTAACGGGCAGCCCTCAAGAGACCCAGTACTTC.

The CDR3 DNA is TGTGCCAGCAGTTTAGAGGAGTCGCAGCCCCAGCATTTT. This codes for CASSLEESQPQHF. The genes are TRBV27 and TRBJ1-5; D unresolved. The ends were cut back, 2 bases at V and 7 bases at J, with 9 bases in the middle. This CDR3 contains 13 residues. Looked up from germline, CDR1 is MNHEY and CDR2 is SMNVEV (reference sequence).

In its sample, this clone was seen once. The gene calls are TRBV7-2 and TRBJ2-5; D is possibly TRBD2 (5 bases). The germline V and J ends were trimmed by 1 base and 3 bases, with 6 bases remaining between them. CDR1 and CDR2 (germline): SGHTA, FQGNSA. The CDR3 has 13 residues. In nucleotides, the CDR3 is TGTGCCAGCAGCTTAGGGACTGAAGAGACCCAGTACTTC. Protein product: CASSLGTEETQYF.

The CDR3 sequence is CASSLFGGRGDEQFF. CDR3 in DNA: TGTGCCAGCAGCTTGTTTGGGGGCAGGGGCGATGAGCAGTTCTTC. The V gene is TRBV5-4, the J gene TRBJ2-1, with D possibly TRBD1 on 6 matching bases. CDR1 is SGHNT and CDR2 is YYREEE in the germline V gene (reference sequence). The CDR3 consists of 15 residues. Trimming took 1 base from V and 8 from J, leaving 16 bases between them.

This clone was picked up one time. This chain uses TRBV5-8 with TRBJ2-2; 12 bases are a match to TRBD1. CDR1 SGHTS and CDR2 YDEGEE come from the germline V gene. V lost 4 bases, J lost 6 bases, and 7 bases stayed unmatched. This CDR3 is built from 16 residues. The CDR3 nucleotides read TGTGCCAGCAGCACCGGGACAGGGGGCTTCGCCGGGGAGCTGTTTTTT. This sequence encodes CASSTGTGGFAGELFF.

This rearrangement joins TRBV2 to TRBJ1-2, with D tentatively TRBD1 (5 bases). This CDR3 is built from 12 residues. Trimming left V 10 bases short and J 7 bases short, with 16 bases between. Germline assignment: CDR1 SNHLY and CDR2 FYNNEI. The CDR3 loop is CAIRGRVRGYTF. The CDR3 bases are TGTGCCATCCGGGGGAGGGTACGTGGCTACACCTTC.

V and J are TRBV7-2 and TRBJ2-5, with 8 bases lining up with TRBD1. The germline V gene has CDR1 SGHTA and CDR2 FQGNSA. The CDR3 runs 15 residues. Losses at the gene ends were 6 bases for V and 2 bases for J; bases not matched to a gene: 8. CDR3 residues: CASRPTGTGQETQYF. Written as DNA, the CDR3 is TGTGCCAGCAGGCCTACCGGGACAGGACAAGAGACCCAGTACTTC.

This clone showed up just once. The V and J genes are TRBV5-4 and TRBJ2-1; TRBD2 aligns across 10 bases. The ends lost 3 bases at V and 2 bases at J; junction bases unmatched: 5. The CDR3 has 16 residues. Germline-derived CDR1 and CDR2 are SGHNT and YYREEE (reference sequence). The CDR3 sequence: CASSSLAGATYNEQFF. CDR3 DNA: TGTGCCAGCAGCTCGCTAGCGGGGGCAACCTACAATGAGCAGTTCTTC.

The chain combines TRBV19 with TRBJ1-1; 7 nucleotides match TRBD1. V gave up 3 bases and J gave up 0 bases; unmatched junction bases: 7. CDR1 is LNHDA, CDR2 SQIVND, per germline (reference sequence). CDR3 length equals 16 residues. The CDR3 protein is CASSIPDRRMNTEAFF. CDR3 sequence (DNA): TGTGCCAGTAGTATCCCGGACAGGCGGATGAACACTGAAGCTTTCTTT.

CDR3 sequence: CASSLGHLETYF. The CDR3 DNA is TGTGCCAGCAGCTTAGGGCACCTTGAGACTTACTTC. V usage is TRBV11-2 and J usage is TRBJ2-7, with unresolved D. Trimming shortened V by 1 base and J by 13 bases, and 14 bases separated the two germline ends. CDR3 size: 12 residues. Germline V lookup: CDR1 SGHAT, CDR2 FQNNGV. The full variable domain, completed using reference TRBV11-2 and TRBJ2-7, is EAGVAQSPRYKIIEKRQSVAFWCNPISGHATLYWYQQILGQGPKLLIQFQNNGVVDDSQLPKDRFSAERLKGVDSTLKIQPAKLEDSAVYLCASSLGHLETYFGPGTRLTVT.

The chain is built from TRBV30 and TRBJ1-2; D uncertain. The CDR3 runs 11 residues. Trimming removed 3 bases at V and 3 bases at J, with 5 bases between. The germline V gene has CDR1 GTSNPN and CDR2 SVGIG (reference sequence). The CDR3 sequence is CAWRHHYGYTF. The CDR3 DNA sequence: TGTGCCTGGAGACACCACTATGGCTACACCTTC. Drawing the rest from reference TRBV30 and TRBJ1-2, the complete variable domain is SQTIHQWPATLVQPVGSPLSLECTVEGTSNPNLYWYRQAAGRGLQLLFYSVGIGQISSEVPQNLSASRPQDRQFILSSKKLLLSDSGFYLCAWRHHYGYTFGSGTRLTVV.

This clone was recorded once. This chain joins TRBV2 and TRBJ2-3; no definite D call. V lost 3 bases, J lost 0 bases, and 7 bases lay in between. Per germline, CDR1 SNHLY and CDR2 FYNNEI. The CDR3 is made up of 14 amino acids. The CDR3 region is CASSEFRSTDTQYF. The CDR3 DNA follows: TGTGCCAGCAGTGAGTTTAGAAGCACAGATACGCAGTATTTT.

The chain carries TRBV2 and TRBJ2-5, with TRBD1 matching over 8 bases. Germline CDR1 SNHLY, CDR2 FYNNEI. With V trimmed by 8 bases and J by 1 base, 3 bases remained unmatched. The CDR3 spans 13 residues. CDR3 bases: TGTGCCAGCTACGGACAGGGCCAAGAGACCCAGTACTTC. It is translated as CASYGQGQETQYF.

The chain is built from TRBV6-6 and TRBJ1-1, with a possible D match to TRBD1 (6 bases). Germline CDR1 and CDR2: MNHNY and SVGAGI (reference sequence). The CDR3 is made up of 15 amino acids. The V and J ends lost 5 bases and 0 bases respectively, with 13 bases between them. The CDR3 loop is CASSPADRLNTEAFF. The CDR3, as DNA: TGTGCCAGCAGTCCAGCGGACAGATTGAACACTGAAGCTTTCTTT.

This chain connects TRBV7-8 to TRBJ1-1; no clear D gene. Trimming shortened V by 3 bases and J by 1 base, and 18 bases separated the two germline ends. From germline, CDR1 is SGHVS and CDR2 FQNEAQ. CDR3 length: 17 residues. In DNA, the CDR3 is TGTGCCAGCAGCTTTCCGGTAGCCAGTGTTGGGAACACTGAAGCTTTCTTT. Protein product: CASSFPVASVGNTEAFF.

The chain employs TRBV11-2 and TRBJ2-1, with D possibly being TRBD2 (6 bases). The CDR3 is made up of 15 amino acids. Germline CDR1 and CDR2: SGHAT and FQNNGV. V was clipped by 4 bases and J by 5 bases, with 15 bases between them. The CDR3, as DNA: TGTGCCAGCAGCTGGAATACGGGGACTCACAATGAGCAGTTCTTC. It codes for CASSWNTGTHNEQFF. Variable domain in full (rest from reference TRBV11-2 and TRBJ2-1): EAGVAQSPRYKIIEKRQSVAFWCNPISGHATLYWYQQILGQGPKLLIQFQNNGVVDDSQLPKDRFSAERLKGVDSTLKIQPAKLEDSAVYLCASSWNTGTHNEQFFGPGTRLTVL.

This chain uses TRBV2 with TRBJ1-1; possible D gene TRBD1, 6 bases. Between the trimmed V and J ends, which lost 2 bases and 4 bases, there was a span of 11 bases. This CDR3 is 14 amino acids long. Germline lookup yields CDR1 SNHLY and CDR2 FYNNEI. Here the CDR3 reads CASSEILGATEAFF. The CDR3 region has the DNA TGTGCCAGCAGTGAAATTTTGGGGGCCACTGAAGCTTTCTTT.

The chain links TRBV28 to TRBJ2-1, with 7 bases lining up with TRBD2. Per the germline V gene, CDR1 is MDHEN and CDR2 is SYDVKM. With 6 bases clipped from V and 11 bases from J, the junction kept 4 bases outside the gene matches. CDR3 length equals 11 residues. The DNA for the CDR3 is TGTGCCAGCAGCCCGCGGGGGAAGCAGTTCTTC. Amino acids: CASSPRGKQFF.

The chain couples TRBV7-8 to TRBJ2-2, with TRBD2 identical over 7 bases. Per the germline V gene, CDR1 is SGHVS and CDR2 is FQNEAQ. The junction had 5 bases not matched to a gene; V was cut back by 4 bases and J by 0 bases. There are 16 residues in the CDR3. The CDR3 nucleotides are TGTGCCAGCAGCTCCGCCGGGACTACGAACACCGGGGAGCTGTTTTTT. It encodes CASSSAGTTNTGELFF.

V usage is TRBV7-9 and J usage is TRBJ1-1, with TRBD1 identical over 7 bases. The CDR3 covers 13 residues. Germline CDR1 reads SEHNR; CDR2 reads FQNEAQ (reference sequence). V shed 4 bases, J shed 9 bases, and the junction held 8 bases outside the gene matches. The CDR3 nucleotides are TGTGCCAGCAGCTCCAGGGGGTACGGGAAAGCTTTCTTT. Protein sequence: CASSSRGYGKAFF.

This sequence joins TRBV10-2 and TRBJ2-7; 8 bases agree with TRBD1. The trim removed 2 bases at V and 2 bases at J, leaving 2 bases unmatched. Germline V gene lookup returns CDR1 WSHSY and CDR2 SAAADI. The CDR3 spans 14 residues. CDR3 loop: CASSEGQGAYEQYF. CDR3 DNA sequence: TGCGCCAGCAGTGAGGGACAGGGAGCCTACGAGCAGTACTTC.

This sequence joins TRBV7-2 and TRBJ2-1, with 9 nucleotides matching TRBD2. CDR1 SGHTA and CDR2 FQGNSA come from the germline V gene. There are 14 residues in the CDR3. Trimming at V came to 1 base and at J to 6 bases, leaving 1 base not matched to a gene. For the CDR3, the DNA is TGTGCCAGCAGCTTAGGGGGACTAGCCAATGAGCAGTTCTTC. The encoded protein is CASSLGGLANEQFF.

The chain uses TRBV13 and TRBJ2-3, with 11 positions matching TRBD1. The CDR3 has 15 residues. Germline V gene lookup returns CDR1 PRHDT and CDR2 FYEKMQ (reference sequence). V was pared by 8 bases and J by 4 bases, with 8 bases of the junction left unmatched. CDR3: CASGPTDRGPDTQYF. The DNA for the CDR3 is TGTGCCAGCGGACCCACGGACAGGGGGCCAGATACGCAGTATTTT. Filled out from reference TRBV13 and TRBJ2-3, the complete variable domain reads AAGVIQSPRHLIKEKRETATLKCYPIPRHDTVYWYQQGPGQDPQFLISFYEKMQSDKGSIPDRFSAQQFSDYHSELNMSSLELGDSALYFCASGPTDRGPDTQYFGPGTRLTVL.

This clone was counted between two and nine times. The rearrangement links TRBV25-1 to TRBJ1-2, with D uncertain. The CDR3 covers 12 residues. Deletions cut 3 bases from V and 2 bases from J, with 4 bases between. CDR1 and CDR2 (germline): MGHDK, SYGVNS. The chain's CDR3 is CASSDRNYGYTF. The CDR3 DNA is TGTGCCAGCAGTGACAGGAACTATGGCTACACCTTC.

The V and J genes are TRBV2 and TRBJ2-7; D may be TRBD1 (5 bases). The CDR3 length is 11 residues. In germline, CDR1 is SNHLY, CDR2 FYNNEI. Trimming left V 4 bases short and J 7 bases short, with 8 bases between. The CDR3 DNA reads TGTGCCAGCAGTGCTGACAGTGAGCAGTACTTC. Its protein product is CASSADSEQYF.